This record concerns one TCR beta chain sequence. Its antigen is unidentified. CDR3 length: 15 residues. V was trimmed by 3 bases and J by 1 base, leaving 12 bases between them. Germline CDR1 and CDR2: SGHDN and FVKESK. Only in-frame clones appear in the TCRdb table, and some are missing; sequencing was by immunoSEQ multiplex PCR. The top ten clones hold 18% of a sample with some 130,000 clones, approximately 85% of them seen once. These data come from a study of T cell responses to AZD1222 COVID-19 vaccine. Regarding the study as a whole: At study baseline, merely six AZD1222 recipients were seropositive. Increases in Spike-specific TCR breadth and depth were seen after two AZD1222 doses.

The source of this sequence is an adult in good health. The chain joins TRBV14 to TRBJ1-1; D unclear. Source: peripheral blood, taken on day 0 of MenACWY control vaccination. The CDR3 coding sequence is TGTGCCAGCAGCCACCTTTCAGGAGAGAACACTGAAGCTTTCTTT. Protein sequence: CASSHLSGENTEAFF.